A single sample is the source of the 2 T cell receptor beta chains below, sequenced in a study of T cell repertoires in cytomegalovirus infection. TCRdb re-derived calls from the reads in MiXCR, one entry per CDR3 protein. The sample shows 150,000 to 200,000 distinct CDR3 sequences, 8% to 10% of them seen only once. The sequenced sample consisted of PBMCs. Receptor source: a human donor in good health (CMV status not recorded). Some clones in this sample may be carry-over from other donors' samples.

CDR3: CASSLQGAQNTEAFF. The CDR3 coding sequence is TGTGCCAGCAGTTTACAGGGGGCACAGAACACTGAAGCTTTCTTT. The chain uses TRBV28 and TRBJ1-1; 8 positions match TRBD1. V lost 2 bases and J lost 1; bases outside the gene matches: 3. This CDR3 has 15 amino acids. Per the germline V gene, CDR1 is MDHEN and CDR2 is SYDVKM.

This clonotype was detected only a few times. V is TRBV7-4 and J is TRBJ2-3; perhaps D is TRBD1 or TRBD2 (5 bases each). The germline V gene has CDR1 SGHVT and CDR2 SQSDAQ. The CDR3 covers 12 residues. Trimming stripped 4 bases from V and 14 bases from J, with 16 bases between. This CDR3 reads CASSSGTSKGYF. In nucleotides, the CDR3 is TGTGCCAGCAGCTCCGGGACCTCCAAGGGGTATTTT.